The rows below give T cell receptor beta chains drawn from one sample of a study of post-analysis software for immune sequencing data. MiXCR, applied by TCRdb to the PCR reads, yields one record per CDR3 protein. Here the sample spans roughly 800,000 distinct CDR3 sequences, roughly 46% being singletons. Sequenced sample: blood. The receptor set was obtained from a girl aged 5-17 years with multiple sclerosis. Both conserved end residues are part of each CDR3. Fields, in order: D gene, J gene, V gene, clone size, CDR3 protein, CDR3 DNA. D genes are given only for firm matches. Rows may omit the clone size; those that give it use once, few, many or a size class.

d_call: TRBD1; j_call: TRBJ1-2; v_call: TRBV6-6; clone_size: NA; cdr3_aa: CASSPRRPGQGNYGYTF; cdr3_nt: TGTGCCAGCAGTCCACGTCGCCCGGGACAGGGTAACTATGGCTACACCTTC
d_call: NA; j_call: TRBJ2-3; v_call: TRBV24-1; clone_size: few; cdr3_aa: CATSDGGSPSTDTQYF; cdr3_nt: TGTGCCACCAGTGATGGGGGGAGCCCCAGCACAGATACGCAGTATTTT
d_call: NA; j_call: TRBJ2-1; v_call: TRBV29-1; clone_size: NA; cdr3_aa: CSVLRPPGDEQFF; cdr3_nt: TGCAGCGTCTTACGGCCCCCGGGGGATGAGCAGTTCTTC
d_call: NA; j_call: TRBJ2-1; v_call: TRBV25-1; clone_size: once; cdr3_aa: CASSRKEGVGSYNEQFF; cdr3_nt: TGTGCCAGCAGTAGAAAGGAGGGGGTGGGCTCCTACAATGAGCAGTTCTTC
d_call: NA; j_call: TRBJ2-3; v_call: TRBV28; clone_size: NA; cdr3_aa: CASSSPTFTLGPRDDYTDTQYF; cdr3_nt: TGTGCCAGCAGTTCCCCTACATTTACCCTCGGGCCACGCGACGACTACACAGATACGCAGTATTTT
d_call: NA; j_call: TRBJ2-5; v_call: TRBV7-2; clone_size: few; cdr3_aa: CASSYEGEQYF; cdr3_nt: TGTGCCAGCAGCTACGAGGGAGAGCAGTACTTC
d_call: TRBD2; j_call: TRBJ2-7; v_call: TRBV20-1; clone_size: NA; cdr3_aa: CSVSTWASGRVYEQYF; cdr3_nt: TGCAGTGTTTCTACATGGGCTAGCGGGAGGGTCTACGAGCAGTACTTC
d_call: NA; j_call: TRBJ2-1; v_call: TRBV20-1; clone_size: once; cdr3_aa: CSASILADEQFF; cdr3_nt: TGCAGTGCTAGCATACTAGCCGATGAGCAGTTCTTC
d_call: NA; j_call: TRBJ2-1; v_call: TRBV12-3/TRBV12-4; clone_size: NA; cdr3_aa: CASSFYGIEGSDNEQFF; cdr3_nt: TGTGCCAGCAGTTTCTACGGGATTGAGGGGTCTGATAATGAGCAGTTCTTC
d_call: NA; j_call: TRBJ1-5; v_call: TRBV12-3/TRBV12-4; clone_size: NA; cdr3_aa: CASSTRVINQPQHF; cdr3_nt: TGTGCCAGCAGCACCCGCGTTATCAATCAGCCCCAGCATTTT
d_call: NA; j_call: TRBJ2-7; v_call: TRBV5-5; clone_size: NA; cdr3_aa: CASGTNEQYF; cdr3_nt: TGTGCCAGCGGCACTAACGAGCAGTACTTC
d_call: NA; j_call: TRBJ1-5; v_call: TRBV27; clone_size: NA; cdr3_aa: CASSLYWNQPQHF; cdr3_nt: TGTGCCAGCAGTTTATATTGGAATCAGCCCCAGCATTTT
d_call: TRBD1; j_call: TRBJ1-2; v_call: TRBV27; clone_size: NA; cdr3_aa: CASSLTGEFPPYGYTF; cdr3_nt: TGTGCCAGCAGTTTGACAGGGGAATTCCCCCCTTATGGCTACACCTTC
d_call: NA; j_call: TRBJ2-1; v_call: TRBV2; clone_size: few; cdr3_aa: CASSEVGGTYNEQFF; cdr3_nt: TGTGCCAGCAGTGAAGTGGGAGGAACCTACAATGAGCAGTTCTTC
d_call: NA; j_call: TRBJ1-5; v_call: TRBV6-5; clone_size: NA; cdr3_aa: CASSYSLETPQHF; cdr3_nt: TGTGCCAGCAGTTACTCCCTGGAAACGCCCCAGCATTTT
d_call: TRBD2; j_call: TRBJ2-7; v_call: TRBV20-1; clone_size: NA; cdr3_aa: CSTRPAGANEQYF; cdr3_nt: TGCAGTACTAGGCCTGCGGGAGCTAATGAGCAGTACTTC
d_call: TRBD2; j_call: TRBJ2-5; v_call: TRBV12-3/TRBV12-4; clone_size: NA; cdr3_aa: CASRGAGGEETQYF; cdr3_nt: TGTGCCAGCAGGGGAGCGGGAGGGGAGGAGACCCAGTACTTC
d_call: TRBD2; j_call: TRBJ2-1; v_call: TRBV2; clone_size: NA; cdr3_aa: CASSDGLAGSSSYNEQFF; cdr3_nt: TGTGCCAGCAGCGACGGACTAGCGGGATCTTCCTCCTACAATGAGCAGTTCTTC
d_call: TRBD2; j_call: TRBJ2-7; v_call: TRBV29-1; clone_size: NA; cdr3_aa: CSVESGPAGEYEQYF; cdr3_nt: TGCAGCGTTGAAAGCGGACCAGCGGGAGAGTACGAGCAGTACTTC
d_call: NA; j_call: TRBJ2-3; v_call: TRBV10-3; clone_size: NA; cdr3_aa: CAISDQGGGTDTQYF; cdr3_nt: TGTGCCATCAGTGATCAGGGTGGCGGCACAGATACGCAGTATTTT
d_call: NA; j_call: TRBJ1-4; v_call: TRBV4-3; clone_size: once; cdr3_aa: CASSQDGRGGGEKLFF; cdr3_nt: TGCGCCAGCAGCCAAGATGGAAGGGGAGGTGGTGAAAAACTGTTTTTT
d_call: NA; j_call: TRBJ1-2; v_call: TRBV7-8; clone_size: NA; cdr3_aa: CASSLYPWGSYGYTF; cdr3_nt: TGTGCCAGCAGCTTATACCCCTGGGGTAGTTATGGCTACACCTTC
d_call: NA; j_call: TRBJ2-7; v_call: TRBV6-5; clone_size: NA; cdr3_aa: CASSERYNSYEQYF; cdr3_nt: TGTGCCAGCAGTGAGAGGTATAACTCCTACGAGCAGTACTTC
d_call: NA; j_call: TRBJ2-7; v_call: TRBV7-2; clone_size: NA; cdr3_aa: CASSLDGSGAVYEQYF; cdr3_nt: TGTGCCAGCAGCTTAGATGGGTCGGGAGCAGTCTACGAGCAGTACTTC
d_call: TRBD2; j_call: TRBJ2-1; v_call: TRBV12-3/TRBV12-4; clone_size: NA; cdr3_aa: CASMRLAGANWQFF; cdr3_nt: TGTGCCAGCATGCGGCTAGCGGGAGCAAATTGGCAGTTCTTC
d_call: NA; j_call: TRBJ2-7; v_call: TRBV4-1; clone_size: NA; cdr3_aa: CASSPLRGTYEQYF; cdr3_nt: TGCGCCAGCAGCCCGTTGAGGGGTACCTACGAGCAGTACTTC
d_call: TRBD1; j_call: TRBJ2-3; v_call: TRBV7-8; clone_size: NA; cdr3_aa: CASSLGTGSADTQYF; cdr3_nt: TGTGCCAGCAGCTTGGGGACAGGGTCCGCAGATACGCAGTATTTT
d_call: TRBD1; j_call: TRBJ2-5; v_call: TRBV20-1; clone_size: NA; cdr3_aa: CSAREQGMVETQYF; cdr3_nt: TGCAGTGCTAGAGAACAGGGGATGGTGGAGACCCAGTACTTC
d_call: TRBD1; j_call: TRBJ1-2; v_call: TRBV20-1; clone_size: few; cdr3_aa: CSASGTDNYGYTF; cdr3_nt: TGCAGTGCTTCCGGGACAGATAACTATGGCTACACCTTC
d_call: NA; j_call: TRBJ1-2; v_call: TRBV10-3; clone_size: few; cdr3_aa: CAISEGQNYGYTF; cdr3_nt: TGTGCCATCAGTGAAGGGCAGAACTATGGCTACACCTTC
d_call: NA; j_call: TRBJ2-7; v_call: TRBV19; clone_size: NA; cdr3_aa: CASSTSERVYEQYF; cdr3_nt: TGTGCCAGTAGTACCTCGGAGAGGGTCTACGAGCAGTACTTC
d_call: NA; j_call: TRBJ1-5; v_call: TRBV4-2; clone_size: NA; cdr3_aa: CASSQTRGQPQHF; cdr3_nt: TGTGCCAGCAGCCAAACCCGAGGTCAGCCCCAGCATTTT
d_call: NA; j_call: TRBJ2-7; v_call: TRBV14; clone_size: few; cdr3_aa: CASSRRITYEQYF; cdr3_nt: TGTGCCAGCAGCCGCCGAATAACCTACGAGCAGTACTTC
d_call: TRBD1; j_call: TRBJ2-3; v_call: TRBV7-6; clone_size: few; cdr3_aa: CASSHRWTGDLYTQYF; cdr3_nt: TGTGCCAGCAGCCACCGCTGGACAGGGGACCTCTATACGCAGTATTTT
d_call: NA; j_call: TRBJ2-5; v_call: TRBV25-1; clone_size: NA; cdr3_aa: CASSGQSLAQYF; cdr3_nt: TGTGCCAGCAGTGGCCAATCGTTGGCCCAGTACTTC